This entry features one T cell receptor beta chain sequence. CDR1 LGHDT and CDR2 YNNKEL come from the germline V gene (reference sequence). Between the trimmed V and J ends, which lost 5 bases and 6 bases, there was a span of 10 bases. The CDR3 has 12 amino acids. This entry comes from a study of control samples from healthy donors and cancer patients. The assay was immunoSEQ multiplex PCR, and TCRdb's table has in-frame clones only and misses some. This sample yields about 200,000 clones, of which 91% are seen a single time; 1.5% to 2% belongs to the top ten. The V call is TRBV3-1 (or the pseudogene TRBV3-2), the J call TRBJ1-2; no firm D call. The sequence derives from a man aged 25 to 40 in good health. The specimen sequenced was blood. CDR3 loop: CASSAPTHGYTF. CDR3 nucleotides: TGTGCCAGCAGCGCCCCGACACATGGCTACACCTTC.